Below, 22 T cell receptor beta chains from the same sample are listed, as sequenced in a study of CD8 T cells in Susac syndrome. RNA in amounts of roughly 0.5 to 1 ug was reverse transcribed with random hexamers. TCRdb reprocessed the immunoSEQ multiplex PCR reads via MiXCR and lists one record per CDR3 protein. The sample contains approximately 260,000 distinct CDR3 sequences, 90% to 96% of which appear only once. The sequenced sample was CD4+ T cells from PBMCs. The receptors were sampled from a human donor with Susac syndrome.

The chain is built from TRBV12-3 or TRBV12-4 and TRBJ1-1; D ambiguous. Trimming stripped 7 bases from V and 6 bases from J, with 21 bases between. The CDR3 totals 15 residues. The DNA of the CDR3 is TGTGCCAGCATCAGTTTGGGGAGAAATGGGGCTGAAGCTTTCTTT. Protein sequence: CASISLGRNGAEAFF.

The J gene is TRBJ2-3, the V gene TRBV24-1; D is unresolved. CDR1 and CDR2 (germline): KGHDR, SFDVKD. The CDR3 runs 13 residues. The V end was cut by 3 bases, the J end by 3 bases, with 6 bases between. CDR3 sequence (DNA): TGTGCCACCAGTGATCTCTCTACAGATACGCAGTATTTT. Translated, it gives CATSDLSTDTQYF.

V is TRBV25-1 and J is TRBJ2-5; no clear D. The germline V gene encodes CDR1 MGHDK and CDR2 SYGVNS. Trimming removed 4 bases at V and 5 bases at J, with 5 bases between. The CDR3 loop spans 11 amino acids. The CDR3 is CASSGEETQYF. The CDR3 coding sequence is TGTGCCAGCAGTGGCGAGGAGACCCAGTACTTC. Full variable domain (remainder filled in from reference TRBV25-1 and TRBJ2-5): EADIYQTPRYLVIGTGKKITLECSQTMGHDKMYWYQQDPGMELHLIHYSYGVNSTEKGDLSSESTVSRIRTEHFPLTLESARPSHTSQYLCASSGEETQYFGPGTRLLVL.

The J gene is TRBJ2-6, the V gene TRBV14; 7 bases align to TRBD1. Trimming at V came to 3 bases and at J to 1 base, leaving 6 bases not matched to a gene. The CDR3 is 17 amino acids. Germline V gives CDR1 SGHDN, CDR2 FVKESK. This CDR3 is CASSQPRRGSGANVLTF. CDR3 DNA sequence: TGTGCCAGCAGCCAGCCCCGCAGGGGGTCTGGGGCCAACGTCCTGACTTTC. Combining the CDR3 with reference TRBV14 and TRBJ2-6 gives the whole variable domain EAGVTQFPSHSVIEKGQTVTLRCDPISGHDNLYWYRRVMGKEIKFLLHFVKESKQDESGMPNNRFLAERTGGTYSTLKVQPAELEDSGVYFCASSQPRRGSGANVLTFGAGSRLTVL.

This chain uses TRBV4-1 with TRBJ2-5; the D is unclear. V was shortened by 0 bases and J by 6 bases, with 14 bases between the two germline ends. This CDR3 spans 15 amino acids. Germline V gene sequence: CDR1 MGHRA, CDR2 YSYEKL. DNA of the CDR3: TGCGCCAGCAGCCAAGATGGCCAAACCCCAAAGACCCAGTACTTC. As protein: CASSQDGQTPKTQYF.

This clonotype was seen a single time. The rearrangement uses TRBV20-1 and TRBJ2-2; D is unclear. Trimming removed 0 bases from V and 1 base from J, with 6 bases in between. The CDR3 contains 14 residues. The germline V gene encodes CDR1 DFQATT and CDR2 SNEGSKA (reference sequence). In DNA, the CDR3 is TGCAGTGCTAGAGATCCGGTGAACACCGGGGAGCTGTTTTTT. Its translation: CSARDPVNTGELFF.

This chain uses TRBV18 with TRBJ1-5; D gene ambiguous. Germline CDR1 KGHSH, CDR2 LQKENI. V shed 3 bases and J shed 2 bases, with 14 bases lying between them. The CDR3 consists of 16 residues. The chain's CDR3 is CASSPVIVFGNQPQHF. The CDR3, as DNA: TGTGCCAGCTCACCGGTTATTGTTTTCGGCAATCAGCCCCAGCATTTT.

V is TRBV29-1 and J is TRBJ2-3, with 9 bases aligning to TRBD1. This CDR3 contains 14 residues. From germline, CDR1 is SQVTM and CDR2 ANQGSEA. V shed 7 bases and J 4 bases; nucleotides not matched to a gene: 9. CDR3 in DNA: TGCAGCGCCCCGACAGGGGGACGATCAGATACGCAGTATTTT. It encodes CSAPTGGRSDTQYF.

The V and J genes are TRBV2 and TRBJ2-7; D is unresolved. This CDR3 spans 14 amino acids. V gave up 11 bases and J gave up 7 bases, with 24 bases separating them. Per germline, CDR1 SNHLY and CDR2 FYNNEI. CDR3 in amino acids: CAWIGSTSSREQYF. CDR3 sequence (DNA): TGTGCCTGGATCGGCAGTACGAGCAGTAGGGAGCAGTACTTC.

This chain connects TRBV20-1 to TRBJ1-1, with a weak D call TRBD1 (6 bases). CDR1 is DFQATT, CDR2 SNEGSKA, per germline (reference sequence). Trimming stripped 5 bases from V and 2 bases from J, with 15 bases between. The CDR3 sequence is 14 residues long. CDR3: CSARPGAINTEAFF. CDR3 coding DNA: TGCAGTGCTCGCCCAGGGGCTATAAACACTGAAGCTTTCTTT.

The chain links TRBV29-1 to TRBJ2-1; a possible D gene is TRBD1 (5 bases). The V gene lost 4 bases and the J gene lost 3 bases, with 16 bases spanning the gap. Germline V gene data show CDR1 as SQVTM and CDR2 as ANQGSEA. This CDR3 is 15 amino acids long. The CDR3 bases are TGCAGCGTTGCCTCCACGTGGGGCGGCTACAATGAGCAGTTCTTC. Encoded protein: CSVASTWGGYNEQFF.

The rearrangement joins TRBV28 to TRBJ2-7; D could derive from TRBD1 or TRBD2 (5 bases each). Trimming took 11 bases from V and 6 from J, leaving 23 bases between them. The CDR3 loop spans 14 amino acids. CDR1 MDHEN and CDR2 SYDVKM come from the germline V gene. The CDR3 region is CAGAGTDLPGEQYF. The CDR3 region has the DNA TGTGCCGGGGCCGGGACGGACCTCCCTGGCGAGCAGTACTTC.

The chain recombines TRBV15 with TRBJ2-1; possibly TRBD1 for D (6 bases). CDR1 and CDR2 from the germline V gene are LNHNV and YYDKDF (reference sequence). The length of the CDR3 is 17 residues. V lost 4 bases and J lost 0, with 16 bases in between. Here the CDR3 reads CATSKVGQTNSYNEQFF. The CDR3 coding sequence is TGTGCCACCAGCAAAGTCGGACAGACCAACTCCTACAATGAGCAGTTCTTC.

CDR3 residues: CASSQGAAPWAGGDTQYF. CDR3 in DNA: TGCGCCAGCAGCCAAGGCGCTGCCCCCTGGGCGGGAGGCGATACGCAGTATTTT. The chain recombines TRBV4-1 with TRBJ2-3; 8 positions agree with TRBD2. Per the germline V gene, CDR1 is MGHRA and CDR2 is YSYEKL. With V trimmed by 1 base and J by 6 bases, 15 bases remained unmatched. The CDR3 runs to 18 residues.

This clonotype was recorded a few times. CDR3 amino acids: CSARRESDTQYF. The DNA for the CDR3 is TGCAGTGCCCGTCGTGAGTCAGATACGCAGTATTTT. V and J are TRBV20-1 and TRBJ2-3; unclear D gene. With 6 bases removed from V and 4 bases from J, the gap between germline ends came to 11 bases. CDR3 length: 12 residues. Looked up from germline, CDR1 is DFQATT and CDR2 is SNEGSKA (reference sequence).

This clonotype has just one count. This chain links TRBV3-1 with TRBJ1-5; D is undetermined. V was pared by 0 bases and J by 3 bases, with 9 bases between. Germline V CDR1 and CDR2: LGHDT, YNNKEL (reference sequence). This CDR3 is 15 amino acids long. The CDR3 DNA is TGTGCCAGCAGCCAAGATGTGGGCAACAATCAGCCCCAGCATTTT. Its translation: CASSQDVGNNQPQHF.

This sequence joins TRBV19 and TRBJ2-2, with D possibly being TRBD1 (5 bases). The CDR3 contains 15 residues. V dropped 4 bases and J dropped 2 bases, with 11 bases sitting between them. The germline V gene encodes CDR1 LNHDA and CDR2 SQIVND (reference sequence). The DNA of the CDR3 is TGTGCCAGTAGTACCAGGGAACAAAACACCGGGGAGCTGTTTTTT. This codes for CASSTREQNTGELFF.

The chain employs TRBV12-3 or TRBV12-4 and TRBJ2-2, with a possible D match to TRBD2 (7 bases). The V end was cut by 6 bases, the J end by 5 bases, with 13 bases between. This CDR3 is 14 amino acids long. The CDR3 here is CASSQGTTTGELFF. The CDR3, as DNA: TGTGCCAGCAGCCAGGGGACTACGACCGGGGAGCTGTTTTTT.

V is TRBV27 and J is TRBJ2-4, with 7 bases matching TRBD1. With V trimmed by 7 bases and J by 9 bases, 9 bases remained unmatched. Germline V lookup: CDR1 MNHEY, CDR2 SMNVEV (reference sequence). There are 13 residues in the CDR3. Here the CDR3 reads CASKGEGASIQYF. The DNA of the CDR3 is TGTGCCAGCAAGGGAGAGGGGGCAAGCATTCAGTACTTC.

This rearrangement joins TRBV9 to TRBJ1-1; tentatively, D is TRBD1 (6 bases). Trimming removed 3 bases from V and 7 bases from J, with 13 bases in between. The length of the CDR3 is 13 residues. Germline V gene sequence: CDR1 SGDLS, CDR2 YYNGEE. The CDR3 DNA sequence: TGTGCCAGCAGCGAGCGACAGGAAAATGAAGCTTTCTTT. It specifies CASSERQENEAFF.

This chain links TRBV29-1 with TRBJ2-1; possibly TRBD2 for D (5 bases). Germline assignment: CDR1 SQVTM and CDR2 ANQGSEA. CDR3 length: 14 residues. The ends were cut back, 1 base at V and 8 bases at J, with 15 bases in the middle. CDR3 in amino acids: CSVEGTSVGDEQFF. The CDR3 DNA sequence: TGCAGCGTTGAAGGGACTTCGGTTGGGGATGAGCAGTTCTTC.

This chain links TRBV18 with TRBJ2-7; D gene unclear. CDR1 and CDR2 from the germline V gene are KGHSH and LQKENI. Trimming took off 1 base at V and 3 bases at J, with 7 bases between the two ends. This CDR3 is 13 amino acids long. CDR3: CASSPRPGYEQYF. CDR3 coding DNA: TGTGCCAGCTCACCACGTCCAGGCTACGAGCAGTACTTC.